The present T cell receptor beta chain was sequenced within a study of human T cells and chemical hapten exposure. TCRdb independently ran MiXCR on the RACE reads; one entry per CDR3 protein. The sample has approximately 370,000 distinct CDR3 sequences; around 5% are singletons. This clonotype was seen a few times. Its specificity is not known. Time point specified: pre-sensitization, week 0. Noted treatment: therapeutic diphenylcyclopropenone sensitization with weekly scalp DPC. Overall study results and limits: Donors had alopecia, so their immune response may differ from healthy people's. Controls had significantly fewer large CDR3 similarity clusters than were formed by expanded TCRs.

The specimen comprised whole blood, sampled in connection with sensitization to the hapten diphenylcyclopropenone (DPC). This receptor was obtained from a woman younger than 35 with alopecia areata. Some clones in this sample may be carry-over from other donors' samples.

Here the CDR3 DNA reads TGCAGCGTTAGTTTACCTGAAGCTTTCTTT. Amino acid sequence: CSVSLPEAFF. The V gene is TRBV29-1, the J gene TRBJ1-1; the D is unclear. CDR1 and CDR2 from the germline V gene are SQVTM and ANQGSEA. V was cut by 5 bases and J by 6 bases, with 7 bases left in between. The CDR3 runs 10 residues.